Presented here are 32 T cell receptor beta chains from one specimen sequenced in a study of blood T cell repertoires in COVID-19. Profiled with immunoSEQ multiplex PCR; TCRdb holds only in-frame clones, not every one. The table includes approximately 150,000 clones, around 82% detected once. Specimen: peripheral blood. The receptor set was obtained from a man aged 55 to 70 with acute or convalescent COVID-19.

This clone showed up just a few times. The gene calls are TRBV29-1 and TRBJ2-3, with 10 bases identical to TRBD2. The CDR3 spans 14 residues. From germline, CDR1 is SQVTM and CDR2 ANQGSEA. Trimming removed 5 bases from V and 2 bases from J; junction bases left unmatched: 4. CDR3 loop: CSVQLAGTTDTQYF. The CDR3 DNA sequence: TGCAGCGTTCAACTAGCGGGAACCACAGATACGCAGTATTTT.

V is TRBV29-1 and J is TRBJ1-4; D possibly corresponds to TRBD1 (6 bases). The germline V gene has CDR1 SQVTM and CDR2 ANQGSEA. This CDR3 region has 14 residues. V lost 4 bases, J lost 7 bases, and 16 bases lay in between. The CDR3 nucleotides read TGCAGCGTTGGGCCTACAGGGTTTGGTGAAAAACTGTTTTTT. Translated, it gives CSVGPTGFGEKLFF. Drawing the rest from reference TRBV29-1 and TRBJ1-4, the complete variable domain is SAVISQKPSRDICQRGTSLTIQCQVDSQVTMMFWYRQQPGQSLTLIATANQGSEATYESGFVIDKFPISRPNLTFSTLTVSNMSPEDSSIYLCSVGPTGFGEKLFFGSGTQLSVL.

The V call is TRBV5-1, the J call TRBJ1-6; possibly TRBD1 for D (5 bases). CDR3 size: 16 residues. The V and J ends lost 4 bases and 0 bases respectively, with 11 bases between them. Germline V gene sequence: CDR1 SGHRS, CDR2 YFSETQ. CDR3 loop: CASSPGGGSYNSPLHF. The DNA of the CDR3 is TGCGCCAGCAGCCCGGGGGGGGGCTCCTATAATTCACCCCTCCACTTT.

This clone was seen a handful of times. The chain is built from TRBV18 and TRBJ1-2, with a tentative D call TRBD1 (5 bases). The germline V gene has CDR1 KGHSH and CDR2 LQKENI. The CDR3 runs to 14 residues. V dropped 2 bases and J dropped 3 bases, with 10 bases sitting between them. As DNA, the CDR3 is TGTGCCAGCTCACCAGGGGCAAAGGACTATGGCTACACCTTC. This translates into CASSPGAKDYGYTF.

This clone was seen only once. The rearrangement links TRBV6-6 to TRBJ1-3, with 7 bases identical to TRBD1. The V gene end was trimmed by 7 bases and the J gene end by 4 bases; junction bases not matched to a gene: 7. The CDR3 extends over 14 amino acids. CDR1 MNHNY and CDR2 SVGAGI come from the germline V gene (reference sequence). The CDR3 nucleotides read TGTGCCAGCAACGCTCCGGGACAGGGAAACACCATATATTTT. Translated, it gives CASNAPGQGNTIYF.

The J gene is TRBJ2-1, the V gene TRBV29-1; 11 bases are shared with TRBD1. Losses at the gene ends were 7 bases for V and 5 bases for J; bases not matched to a gene: 4. This CDR3 region has 13 residues. Germline lookup yields CDR1 SQVTM and CDR2 ANQGSEA. The CDR3 reads CSGGQGVNNEQFF. The CDR3 DNA follows: TGCAGCGGGGGACAGGGGGTCAACAATGAGCAGTTCTTC.

This chain uses TRBV7-8 with TRBJ1-2; tentative D call: TRBD1 (6 bases). Trimming left V 3 bases short and J 0 bases short, with 11 bases between. The CDR3 is 15 residues long. CDR1 is SGHVS, CDR2 FQNEAQ, per germline. The CDR3: CASSFRGDTNYGYTF. In nucleotides, the CDR3 is TGTGCCAGCAGCTTCAGGGGAGATACTAACTATGGCTACACCTTC.

The genes are TRBV29-1 and TRBJ1-2; 8 bases match TRBD1. CDR3 length equals 12 residues. Germline-derived CDR1 and CDR2 are SQVTM and ANQGSEA. The V and J ends lost 4 bases and 4 bases, in that order; junction bases with no gene match: 2. The CDR3 bases are TGCAGCGTTGCTACAGGGGGCTATGGCTACACCTTC. The encoded protein is CSVATGGYGYTF.

The chain recombines TRBV11-2 with TRBJ1-3; 7 nucleotides line up with TRBD1. The CDR3 extends over 14 amino acids. With V trimmed by 3 bases and J by 2 bases, 1 base remained unmatched. Germline loops: CDR1 SGHAT, CDR2 FQNNGV. In DNA form, the CDR3 reads TGTGCCAGCAGCTTCACAGGGGCTGGAAACACCATATATTTT. Its protein is CASSFTGAGNTIYF.

This clone showed up just once. The chain employs TRBV19 and TRBJ1-5; D remains unclear. There are 15 residues in the CDR3. Trimming pared 4 bases from V and 2 bases from J, leaving 12 bases between. Germline V CDR1 and CDR2: LNHDA, SQIVND (reference sequence). CDR3 DNA sequence: TGTGCCAGTAGTAACCCCAGAAACGGCAATCAGCCCCAGCATTTT. Its protein product is CASSNPRNGNQPQHF.

On this clone itself: It is unclear where the CDR3 begins or ends on the DNA, so no DNA is shown, and the CDR3 is as TCRdb lists it. This chain joins TRBV19 and TRBJ2-5; no DNA check was done on the table's D call, TRBD2. The CDR3 spans 15 amino acids, including both terminal residues. The germline V gene encodes CDR1 LNHDA and CDR2 SQIVND (reference sequence). The CDR3 region is CASSTSGVAGETQYF.

This chain joins TRBV6-5 and TRBJ1-6; D may be TRBD1 (5 bases). Per germline, CDR1 MNHEY and CDR2 SVGAGI. The CDR3 has 15 residues. V dropped 5 bases and J dropped 2 bases, with 10 bases sitting between them. The CDR3 region has the DNA TGTGCCAGCAGTCCCTCACAGGCCTATAATTCACCCCTCCACTTT. It yields the protein CASSPSQAYNSPLHF.

The chain recombines TRBV3-1 (or the pseudogene TRBV3-2) with TRBJ1-1; tentatively, D is TRBD1 (6 bases). The germline CDR1 and CDR2 sequences are LGHDT and YNNKEL (reference sequence). The ends were cut back, 2 bases at V and 0 bases at J, with 16 bases in the middle. The CDR3 is 17 residues long. The CDR3 DNA sequence: TGTGCCAGCAGCCAACCCCTCGGGACAACTATGAACACTGAAGCTTTCTTT. This sequence encodes CASSQPLGTTMNTEAFF.

This clone was counted between two and nine times. The chain recombines TRBV6-5 with TRBJ2-1, with 16 nucleotides matching TRBD2. Looked up from germline, CDR1 is MNHEY and CDR2 is SVGAGI. The CDR3 loop spans 14 amino acids. J was trimmed by 15 bases and V by 2 bases; bases with no gene match: 4. DNA for the CDR3: TGTGCCAGCAGTTACCCCGGGACTAGCGGGAGGGGGTTCTTC. Protein: CASSYPGTSGRGFF.

The rearrangement joins TRBV5-1 to TRBJ1-1; TRBD1 might be the D (5 bases). The germline V and J ends were trimmed by 0 bases and 3 bases, with 12 bases remaining between them. This CDR3 region has 15 residues. Germline V gene sequence: CDR1 SGHRS, CDR2 YFSETQ. The CDR3 loop is CASSLVLTGHTEAFF. The CDR3 nucleotides are TGCGCCAGCAGCTTGGTCCTCACAGGCCACACTGAAGCTTTCTTT.

V and J are TRBV24-1 and TRBJ2-5, with TRBD1 identical over 10 bases. Germline assignment: CDR1 KGHDR and CDR2 SFDVKD. CDR3 length equals 16 residues. Germline trimming cut 4 bases from V and 5 bases from J; bases unmatched to any gene: 9. CDR3 region: CATSELDRGFRETQYF. The CDR3 DNA sequence: TGTGCCACCAGTGAACTGGACAGGGGGTTTCGGGAGACCCAGTACTTC.

Ten or more counts support this clone. The genes are TRBV6-5 and TRBJ2-2; D gene ambiguous. Germline CDR1 and CDR2: MNHEY and SVGAGI. Trimming took 2 bases from V and 8 from J, leaving 9 bases between them. CDR3 length equals 13 residues. CDR3 coding DNA: TGTGCCAGCAGTTACCAACATAAAGGGGAGCTGTTTTTT. Residues: CASSYQHKGELFF.

J is TRBJ2-7 and V is TRBV3-1 (or the pseudogene TRBV3-2); D gene unclear. The ends were cut back, 1 base at V and 5 bases at J, with 6 bases in the middle. The germline V gene has CDR1 LGHDT and CDR2 YNNKEL (reference sequence). This CDR3 contains 12 residues. CDR3 coding DNA: TGTGCCAGCAGCCAAGGGGCCCACGAGCAGTACTTC. It codes for CASSQGAHEQYF.

The CDR3 nucleotides are TGCGCCAGCAGTCAAAAGGTTGGGGCCGGGGGTTCACCCCTCCACTTT. Its translation is CASSQKVGAGGSPLHF. J is TRBJ1-6 and V is TRBV23-1, with D maybe TRBD1 (5 bases). TRBV23-1 is known as an ORF, though its function is uncertain. CDR3 length: 16 residues. The V gene lost 2 bases and the J gene lost 9 bases, with 17 bases spanning the gap.

This clone was counted only a few times. J is TRBJ1-6 and V is TRBV2; D is unresolved. Germline V gives CDR1 SNHLY, CDR2 FYNNEI. V was cut by 6 bases and J by 0 bases, with 15 bases left in between. The CDR3 runs to 17 residues. The CDR3 region has the DNA TGTGCCAGCAGACCCGGGGAGGCCAGCTCCTATAATTCACCCCTCCACTTT. As protein: CASRPGEASSYNSPLHF.

The chain links TRBV5-4 to TRBJ2-5; 8 nucleotides align to TRBD1. This CDR3 is built from 14 residues. V was clipped by 2 bases and J by 4 bases; unmatched bases: 4. CDR1 and CDR2 (germline): SGHNT, YYREEE (reference sequence). In DNA form, the CDR3 reads TGTGCCAGCAGCTTCCAGGGGGCTCGAGAGACCCAGTACTTC. Its translation is CASSFQGARETQYF.

J is TRBJ2-6 and V is TRBV18; the match to TRBD1 covers 8 bases. Trimming cost V 6 bases and J 4 bases; bases outside gene matches: 2. The CDR3 is 14 residues long. CDR1 KGHSH and CDR2 LQKENI come from the germline V gene. The CDR3 region is CASSTGAGANVLTF. In DNA, the CDR3 is TGTGCCAGCTCGACAGGGGCCGGGGCCAACGTCCTGACTTTC.

This rearrangement joins TRBV6-5 to TRBJ1-1; TRBD1 agrees at 7 bases. The CDR3 has 13 residues. V shed 7 bases and J 7 bases; nucleotides not matched to a gene: 9. The V gene's germline CDR1 is MNHEY and CDR2 SVGAGI. The CDR3 reads CASKRQGGGEAFF. CDR3 in DNA: TGTGCCAGCAAACGACAGGGCGGAGGTGAAGCTTTCTTT.

The chain couples TRBV5-1 to TRBJ2-1; D is ambiguous. Trimming pared 0 bases from V and 8 bases from J, leaving 15 bases between. CDR1 and CDR2 (germline): SGHRS, YFSETQ. The CDR3 runs 15 residues. CDR3 protein: CASSLDGGNRYEQFF. The CDR3 DNA reads TGCGCCAGCAGCTTGGACGGCGGAAATCGCTATGAGCAGTTCTTC.

V usage is TRBV5-1 and J usage is TRBJ2-1; perhaps TRBD1 as D (5 bases). Germline V gene data show CDR1 as SGHRS and CDR2 as YFSETQ. The CDR3 is 14 residues long. Trimming took off 3 bases at V and 8 bases at J, with 15 bases between the two ends. CDR3 sequence (DNA): TGCGCCAGCAGCTCAGACAGCCTCCCTGATGAGCAGTTCTTC. As protein: CASSSDSLPDEQFF.

The V gene is TRBV12-3 or TRBV12-4, the J gene TRBJ1-2; D not certain. Trimming took off 2 bases at V and 4 bases at J, with 8 bases between the two ends. The CDR3 has 13 amino acids. CDR3 nucleotides: TGTGCCAGCAGTTTAAGCGACGGCTATGGCTACACCTTC. Translating gives CASSLSDGYGYTF.

The chain employs TRBV20-1 and TRBJ2-1; 7 positions agree with TRBD2. The CDR3 extends over 16 amino acids. CDR1 DFQATT and CDR2 SNEGSKA come from the germline V gene (reference sequence). J was trimmed by 9 bases and V by 3 bases; bases with no gene match: 17. The CDR3 DNA is TGCAGTGCTAGTACGCAAGGAGCGGGGCTGGGGGGTGAGCAGTTCTTC. Encoded protein: CSASTQGAGLGGEQFF.

The chain uses TRBV27 and TRBJ2-6; D is ambiguous. V lost 9 bases and J lost 1, with 4 bases in between. The CDR3 is 12 residues long. From germline, CDR1 is MNHEY and CDR2 SMNVEV (reference sequence). CDR3 DNA sequence: TGTGCCAGTTCATCTGGGGCCAACGTCCTGACTTTC. Its protein product is CASSSGANVLTF.

The rearrangement joins TRBV29-1 to TRBJ1-2; 9 positions match TRBD1. The germline gives CDR1 SQVTM, CDR2 ANQGSEA. This CDR3 comprises 13 residues. Germline trimming cut 4 bases from V and 3 bases from J; bases unmatched to any gene: 3. CDR3 residues: CSVGTGVDYGYTF. CDR3 nucleotides: TGCAGCGTTGGGACAGGGGTCGACTATGGCTACACCTTC.

The gene calls are TRBV6-5 and TRBJ2-2, with TRBD1 identical over 8 bases. The CDR3 contains 15 residues. From germline, CDR1 is MNHEY and CDR2 SVGAGI. V lost 6 bases to trimming and J lost 8 bases; unmatched junction nucleotides: 11. CDR3 residues: CASRPQDRDTGELFF. The CDR3, as DNA: TGTGCCAGCAGGCCCCAGGACAGGGATACAGGGGAGCTGTTTTTT.

This clone was counted a single time. The V and J genes are TRBV7-2 and TRBJ2-3; 7 nucleotides line up with TRBD2. The CDR3 consists of 16 residues. CDR1 and CDR2 (germline): SGHTA, FQGNSA. The trim removed 5 bases at V and 4 bases at J, leaving 12 bases unmatched. As DNA, the CDR3 is TGTGCCAGCAGCCCTCTGTTAGGACTAGGAGCAGATACGCAGTATTTT. This sequence encodes CASSPLLGLGADTQYF. Supplemented by reference TRBV7-2 and TRBJ2-3, the full variable domain reads GAGVSQSPSNKVTEKGKDVELRCDPISGHTALYWYRQSLGQGLEFLIYFQGNSAPDKSGLPSDRFSAERTGGSVSTLTIQRTQQEDSAVYLCASSPLLGLGADTQYFGPGTRLTVL.

The V and J genes are TRBV4-2 and TRBJ1-2; D is possibly TRBD1 (5 bases). Germline loops: CDR1 LGHNA, CDR2 YNFKEQ. V was pared by 0 bases and J by 2 bases, with 10 bases between. There are 15 residues in the CDR3. The CDR3 region is CASSQDSAGNYGYTF. CDR3 DNA sequence: TGTGCCAGCAGCCAAGATTCGGCAGGGAACTATGGCTACACCTTC.